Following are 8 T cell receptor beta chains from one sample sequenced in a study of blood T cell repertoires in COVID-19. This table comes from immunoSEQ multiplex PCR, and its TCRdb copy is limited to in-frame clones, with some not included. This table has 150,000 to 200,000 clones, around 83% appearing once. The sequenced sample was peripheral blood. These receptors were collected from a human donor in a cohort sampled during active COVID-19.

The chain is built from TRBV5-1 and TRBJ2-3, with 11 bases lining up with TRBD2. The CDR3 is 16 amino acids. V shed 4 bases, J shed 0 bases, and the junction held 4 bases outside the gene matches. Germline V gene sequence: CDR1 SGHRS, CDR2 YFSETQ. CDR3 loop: CASSRGLADSTDTQYF. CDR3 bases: TGCGCCAGCAGCCGGGGACTAGCGGATAGCACAGATACGCAGTATTTT.

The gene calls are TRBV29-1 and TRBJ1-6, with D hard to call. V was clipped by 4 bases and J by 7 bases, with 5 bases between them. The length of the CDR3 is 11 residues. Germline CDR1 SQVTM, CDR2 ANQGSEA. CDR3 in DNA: TGCAGCGTTGGGGAGAATTCACCCCTCCACTTT. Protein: CSVGENSPLHF.

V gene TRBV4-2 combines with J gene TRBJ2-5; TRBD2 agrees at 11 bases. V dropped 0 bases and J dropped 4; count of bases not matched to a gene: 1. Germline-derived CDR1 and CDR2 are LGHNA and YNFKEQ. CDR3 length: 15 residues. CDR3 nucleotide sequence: TGTGCCAGCAGCCAAGATGGACTAGCGGGAGAGACCCAGTACTTC. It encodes CASSQDGLAGETQYF.

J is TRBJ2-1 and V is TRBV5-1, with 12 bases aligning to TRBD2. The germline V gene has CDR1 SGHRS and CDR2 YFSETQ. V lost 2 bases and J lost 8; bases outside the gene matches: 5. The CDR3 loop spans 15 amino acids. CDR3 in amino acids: CASSLELAGGYEQFF. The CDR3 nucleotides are TGCGCCAGCAGCTTAGAACTAGCGGGAGGTTATGAGCAGTTCTTC.

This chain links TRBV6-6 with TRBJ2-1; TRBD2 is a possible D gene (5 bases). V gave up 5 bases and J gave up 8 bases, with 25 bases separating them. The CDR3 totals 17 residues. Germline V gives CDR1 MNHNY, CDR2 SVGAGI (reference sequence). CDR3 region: CASSPNVGYREKDEQFF. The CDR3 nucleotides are TGTGCCAGCAGTCCGAACGTCGGCTACCGGGAAAAGGATGAGCAGTTCTTC.

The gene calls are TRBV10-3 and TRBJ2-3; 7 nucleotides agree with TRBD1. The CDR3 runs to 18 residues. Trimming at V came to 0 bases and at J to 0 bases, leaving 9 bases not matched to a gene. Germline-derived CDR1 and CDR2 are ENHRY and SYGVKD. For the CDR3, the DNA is TGTGCCATCAGTGAGTCCCCCGGACAGGCCCTTAGCACAGATACGCAGTATTTT. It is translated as CAISESPGQALSTDTQYF.

The CDR3, as DNA: TGTGCCAGCAGTCCGGCGGACAGGGCTGTCCCCTACGAGCAGTACTTC. The encoded protein is CASSPADRAVPYEQYF. The gene calls are TRBV28 and TRBJ2-7, with 8 bases that match TRBD1. CDR3 length equals 16 residues. Germline CDR1 is MDHEN and CDR2 is SYDVKM. Trimming removed 5 bases from V and 2 bases from J; junction bases left unmatched: 11.

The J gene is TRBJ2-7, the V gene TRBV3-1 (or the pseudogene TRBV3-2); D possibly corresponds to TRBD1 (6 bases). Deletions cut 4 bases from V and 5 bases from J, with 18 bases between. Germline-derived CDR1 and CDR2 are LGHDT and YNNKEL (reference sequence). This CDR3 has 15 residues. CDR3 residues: CASSPPFAGAHEQYF. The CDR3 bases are TGTGCCAGCAGCCCCCCTTTCGCAGGGGCCCACGAGCAGTACTTC.